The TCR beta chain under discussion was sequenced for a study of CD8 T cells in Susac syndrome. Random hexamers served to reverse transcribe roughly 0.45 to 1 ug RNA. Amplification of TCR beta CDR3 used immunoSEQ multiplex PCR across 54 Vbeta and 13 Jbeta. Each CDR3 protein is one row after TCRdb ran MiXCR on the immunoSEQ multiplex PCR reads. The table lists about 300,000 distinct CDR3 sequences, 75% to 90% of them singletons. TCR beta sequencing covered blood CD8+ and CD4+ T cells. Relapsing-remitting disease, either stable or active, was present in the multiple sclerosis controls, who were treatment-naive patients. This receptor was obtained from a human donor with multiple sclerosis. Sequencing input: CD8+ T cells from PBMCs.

The CDR3 sequence is CASSPGGGVNEQFF. For the CDR3, the DNA is TGTGCCAGCAGTCCGGGAGGTGGGGTAAATGAGCAGTTCTTC. V and J are TRBV27 and TRBJ2-1; TRBD2 matches at 7 bases. The V gene's germline CDR1 is MNHEY and CDR2 SMNVEV (reference sequence). V dropped 5 bases and J dropped 7; count of bases not matched to a gene: 8. This CDR3 spans 14 amino acids.